The sample holds a few counts of the clone carrying this TCR beta chain. The antigen is not known. The data are from a study of beta chain features in type 1 diabetes. Expressed TCRB transcripts were sequenced after all isolated RNA was converted to cDNA. Clones were sequenced by immunoSEQ multiplex PCR, and TCRdb holds only the in-frame ones, with some missing. The sample lists approximately 100,000 clones, about two fifths occurring once. Study-wide findings and caveats: For Type 1 diabetes patients, all four CD4+ subsets carried TCRB CDR3s that were moderately but significantly shorter. Unsettled here was the matter of whether HLA type influences TCRB rearrangement. A PCR bias possibly favoring shorter templates would apply equally to patients and controls.

This CDR3 has 14 residues. V trimming: 5 bases; J trimming: 4 bases; junction bases outside the gene matches: 5. Germline CDR1 is MNHNY and CDR2 is SVGAGI (reference sequence). This chain joins TRBV6-6 and TRBJ2-7; 10 nucleotides line up with TRBD1. The specimen sequenced was stem cell memory CD4+ T cells from blood. The receptor's source is a woman aged 18 to 35 in good health. The CDR3 region is CASSQGQGIYEQYF. The CDR3 nucleotides read TGTGCCAGCAGTCAGGGACAGGGGATTTACGAGCAGTACTTC.